Listed here are 24 T cell receptor beta chains from one sample, sequenced in a study of cytomegalovirus exposure and HLA in healthy donors. PCR amplification relied on 60 Vbeta primers (plus 13 Jbeta primers). The repertoire was sequenced with immunoSEQ multiplex PCR; TCRdb's copy has only in-frame clones and lacks some. Here the sample spans some 57,000 clones, approximately 52% being singletons. What was sequenced was PBMCs. These receptors were obtained from a human donor in good health.

This clone occurred a few times. V and J are TRBV29-1 and TRBJ2-5; TRBD1 matches at 9 bases. In germline, CDR1 is SQVTM, CDR2 ANQGSEA. With 5 bases clipped from V and 4 bases from J, the junction kept 5 bases outside the gene matches. The CDR3 has 13 amino acids. The CDR3 nucleotides are TGCAGCGTTAGACAGGGGGTTGGAGAGACCCAGTACTTC. Amino acid sequence: CSVRQGVGETQYF. Full variable domain (rest looked up from reference TRBV29-1 and TRBJ2-5): SAVISQKPSRDICQRGTSLTIQCQVDSQVTMMFWYRQQPGQSLTLIATANQGSEATYESGFVIDKFPISRPNLTFSTLTVSNMSPEDSSIYLCSVRQGVGETQYFGPGTRLLVL.

This chain joins TRBV5-1 and TRBJ1-1; 9 nucleotides agree with TRBD1. Looked up from germline, CDR1 is SGHRS and CDR2 is YFSETQ. The length of the CDR3 is 16 residues. The ends lost 4 bases at V and 3 bases at J; junction bases unmatched: 10. The DNA of the CDR3 is TGCGCCAGCAGCCTACCGGGACAGGGAGGGGACACTGAAGCTTTCTTT. It is translated as CASSLPGQGGDTEAFF.

The table lists this clone with a few counts. The chain employs TRBV19 and TRBJ1-3, with a tentative D call TRBD1 (5 bases). Germline V gives CDR1 LNHDA, CDR2 SQIVND (reference sequence). The CDR3 loop spans 17 amino acids. V shed 3 bases and J shed 0 bases, with 15 bases lying between them. The CDR3 protein is CASSIMSGTTSGNTIYF. Written as DNA, the CDR3 is TGTGCCAGTAGTATTATGTCAGGGACTACCTCTGGAAACACCATATATTTT.

This clone has just one count. The V call is TRBV13, the J call TRBJ1-2; TRBD1 might be the D (5 bases). Germline CDR1 is PRHDT and CDR2 is FYEKMQ (reference sequence). The CDR3 is 14 amino acids. Trimming shortened V by 3 bases and J by 8 bases, and 16 bases separated the two germline ends. The CDR3 region has the DNA TGTGCCAGCAGCTTCAGGGTTTTCAAGACGGGCTACACCTTC. As protein: CASSFRVFKTGYTF.

The genes are TRBV30 and TRBJ1-4; D gene ambiguous. Germline CDR1 reads GTSNPN; CDR2 reads SVGIG (reference sequence). This CDR3 has 13 amino acids. V was shortened by 0 bases and J by 4 bases, with 6 bases between the two germline ends. The CDR3 loop reads CAWSVHDNEKLFF. The CDR3 nucleotides are TGTGCCTGGAGTGTACATGATAATGAAAAACTGTTTTTT.

This clone occurred once. The chain uses TRBV4-1 and TRBJ2-7; D might be TRBD2 (5 bases). Germline lookup yields CDR1 MGHRA and CDR2 YSYEKL. The V gene lost 0 bases and the J gene lost 4 bases, with 19 bases spanning the gap. The CDR3 runs to 17 residues. The CDR3 DNA is TGCGCCAGCAGCCAAGATATCTCGTCCGGAGGATTGTACGAGCAGTACTTC. Protein product: CASSQDISSGGLYEQYF.

The V and J genes are TRBV28 and TRBJ1-3; 8 nucleotides line up with TRBD1. Looked up from germline, CDR1 is MDHEN and CDR2 is SYDVKM. The V and J ends lost 5 bases and 4 bases, in that order; junction bases with no gene match: 7. This CDR3 has 15 residues. The chain's CDR3 is CASSNQGQGGNTIYF. The CDR3 region has the DNA TGTGCCAGCAGTAACCAAGGACAGGGCGGAAACACCATATATTTT.

This clone was counted only a few times. This chain connects TRBV28 to TRBJ2-7; TRBD2 matches 10 bases. Per the germline V gene, CDR1 is MDHEN and CDR2 is SYDVKM. The CDR3 is 14 residues long. V lost 5 bases and J lost 9; bases outside the gene matches: 10. Here the CDR3 DNA reads TGTGCCAGCAGTACCCCTAGCGGGGGCCGGAGGCAGTACTTC. Residues: CASSTPSGGRRQYF.

This clone was observed a single time. This chain links TRBV5-1 with TRBJ2-2, with D possibly matching TRBD1 (5 bases). V lost 0 bases to trimming and J lost 3 bases, with 15 bases between them. Germline CDR1 reads SGHRS; CDR2 reads YFSETQ. CDR3 size: 17 residues. This CDR3 is CASSLEKVQGYTGELFF. The CDR3 nucleotides are TGCGCCAGCAGCTTGGAGAAGGTTCAGGGTTACACCGGGGAGCTGTTTTTT.

V is TRBV2 and J is TRBJ1-4, with D possibly TRBD1 on 6 matching bases. The CDR3 runs 15 residues. V shed 7 bases and J shed 4 bases, with 16 bases lying between them. Germline-derived CDR1 and CDR2 are SNHLY and FYNNEI. This chain's CDR3 is CASIRRGTNNEKLFF. CDR3 sequence (DNA): TGTGCCAGCATTCGGAGAGGGACAAATAATGAAAAACTGTTTTTT.

The chain is built from TRBV7-3 and TRBJ2-5; possible D gene TRBD2, 6 bases. This CDR3 has 15 residues. The germline V gene encodes CDR1 SGHTA and CDR2 FQGTGA. Trimming stripped 1 base from V and 7 bases from J, with 16 bases between. CDR3 bases: TGTGCCAGCAGCTTAAGGGAGGCGGGATCGGGGACCCAGTACTTC. Translating it yields CASSLREAGSGTQYF.

V usage is TRBV13 and J usage is TRBJ2-7; 8 bases agree with TRBD1. With 5 bases clipped from V and 1 base from J, the junction kept 7 bases outside the gene matches. The CDR3 loop spans 15 amino acids. Germline CDR1 is PRHDT and CDR2 is FYEKMQ (reference sequence). The CDR3 is CASSPGTGVSYEQYF. The CDR3 region has the DNA TGTGCCAGCAGCCCGGGGACAGGCGTTTCCTACGAGCAGTACTTC.

This chain connects TRBV7-2 to TRBJ2-5; possibly TRBD2 for D (7 bases). V lost 1 base and J 6 bases, leaving 12 bases between the germline ends. This CDR3 comprises 14 residues. Germline CDR1 SGHTA, CDR2 FQGNSA. The CDR3 protein is CASSLEGGAKTQYF. Here the CDR3 DNA reads TGTGCCAGCAGCTTAGAGGGGGGGGCGAAGACCCAGTACTTC.

V gene TRBV19 combines with J gene TRBJ2-3; the match to TRBD2 covers 12 bases. CDR1 and CDR2 (germline): LNHDA, SQIVND (reference sequence). Trimming at V came to 2 bases and at J to 4 bases, leaving 10 bases not matched to a gene. The CDR3 runs 18 residues. CDR3 coding DNA: TGTGCCAGTAGTATATCGGCTAGCGGGGGGGTCGGACCAGATACGCAGTATTTT. Translating it yields CASSISASGGVGPDTQYF.

The chain joins TRBV27 to TRBJ1-5; D perhaps matches TRBD1 (6 bases). The germline CDR1 and CDR2 sequences are MNHEY and SMNVEV (reference sequence). This CDR3 comprises 15 residues. The V end was cut by 8 bases, the J end by 6 bases, with 20 bases between. CDR3 DNA sequence: TGTGCCAGCGCGTTAGACCGGACAGTAAGTCAGCCCCAGCATTTT. It encodes CASALDRTVSQPQHF.

This clone has just a few counts. The rearrangement links TRBV18 to TRBJ2-5; D is perhaps TRBD2 (5 bases). There are 15 residues in the CDR3. V dropped 2 bases and J dropped 0 bases, with 10 bases sitting between them. Germline assignment: CDR1 KGHSH and CDR2 LQKENI. The CDR3 bases are TGTGCCAGCTCACCATTCGGGGAAAACCAAGAGACCCAGTACTTC. Translation gives CASSPFGENQETQYF. The full variable domain, its missing parts supplied by reference TRBV18 and TRBJ2-5, is NAGVMQNPRHLVRRRGQEARLRCSPMKGHSHVYWYRQLPEEGLKFMVYLQKENIIDESGMPKERFSAEFPKEGPSILRIQQVVRGDSAAYFCASSPFGENQETQYFGPGTRLLVL.

The chain has TRBV5-1 and TRBJ2-7, with 7 bases that match TRBD2. V was pared by 3 bases and J by 5 bases, with 8 bases of the junction left unmatched. The CDR3 spans 14 residues. Germline V gene lookup returns CDR1 SGHRS and CDR2 YFSETQ. The CDR3, as DNA: TGCGCCAGCAGCTCGACAGCTCGGGGGGACGAGCAGTACTTC. The encoded protein is CASSSTARGDEQYF.

This clone was detected only once. The rearrangement links TRBV9 to TRBJ1-1; unclear D gene. The CDR3 covers 15 residues. V lost 4 bases and J 6 bases, leaving 19 bases between the germline ends. Germline-derived CDR1 and CDR2 are SGDLS and YYNGEE. The CDR3 DNA follows: TGTGCCAGCAGCCGTGACGGGAGTGGGTCCGCTGAAGCTTTCTTT. Its translation is CASSRDGSGSAEAFF.

The V call is TRBV6-1, the J call TRBJ1-1; no clear D gene. This CDR3 is built from 14 residues. Germline CDR1 MNHNS, CDR2 SASEGT. Trimming cost V 2 bases and J 0 bases, with 7 bases left between them. CDR3 sequence (DNA): TGTGCCAGCAGTGAACCGGGGATGAACACTGAAGCTTTCTTT. Translated, it gives CASSEPGMNTEAFF.

The chain combines TRBV6-6 with TRBJ1-6; D perhaps matches TRBD1 (6 bases). The germline V gene has CDR1 MNHNY and CDR2 SVGAGI (reference sequence). Trimming removed 7 bases from V and 6 bases from J, with 13 bases in between. The CDR3 sequence is 14 residues long. The CDR3 DNA is TGTGCCAGCACCCTACAGGGCACTAATTCACCCCTCCACTTT. It is translated as CASTLQGTNSPLHF.

The chain couples TRBV18 to TRBJ1-2; 11 positions agree with TRBD1. J was trimmed by 0 bases and V by 3 bases; bases with no gene match: 3. CDR1 and CDR2 from the germline V gene are KGHSH and LQKENI. The CDR3 is 16 amino acids. The CDR3 is CASSPGQGAANYGYTF. The CDR3 nucleotides are TGTGCCAGCTCACCTGGACAGGGGGCCGCTAACTATGGCTACACCTTC.

V and J are TRBV7-2 and TRBJ2-5, with a possible D match to TRBD2 (6 bases). The V and J ends lost 6 bases and 7 bases respectively, with 18 bases between them. The CDR3 loop spans 14 amino acids. Looked up from germline, CDR1 is SGHTA and CDR2 is FQGNSA. The CDR3 bases are TGTGCCAGCAGACGAGGGACTTTAAGTTCGACCCAGTACTTC. It yields the protein CASRRGTLSSTQYF.

This clone is a singleton in its sample. The same CDR3 arises from other DNA sequences in this sample as well. The CDR3 coding sequence is TGCGCCAGCAGCCAAGAATCCGGCAGGAACTACGAGCAGTACTTC. Translating gives CASSQESGRNYEQYF. V usage is TRBV4-1 and J usage is TRBJ2-7; D unresolved. V was trimmed by 0 bases and J by 3 bases, leaving 12 bases between them. The CDR3 covers 15 residues. Looked up from germline, CDR1 is MGHRA and CDR2 is YSYEKL.

The CDR3 here is CAISSEIGTQYF. The CDR3 nucleotides read TGTGCCATTTCCTCGGAGATCGGGACCCAGTACTTC. V usage is TRBV19 and J usage is TRBJ2-5, with no clear D. In germline, CDR1 is LNHDA, CDR2 SQIVND (reference sequence). Between the trimmed V and J ends, which lost 10 bases and 7 bases, there was a span of 16 bases. The CDR3 runs to 12 residues.